These 31 T cell receptor beta chains were sequenced from one sample in a study of T cells after yellow fever vaccination. TCRdb called the 5' RACE reads again in MiXCR, with one record for every CDR3 protein. There are 50,000 to 75,000 distinct CDR3 sequences in the sample; around 6.1% occur only once, and roughly 31% lies in the top ten. This specimen was PBMCs, either bulk or a sorted T-cell subset (CD4+, CD8+, memory, or dextramer-sorted; not recorded which), taken on the day of the yellow fever booster vaccination. These TCRs come from a man younger than 35 who received the YFV17D yellow fever vaccine.

V gene TRBV15 combines with J gene TRBJ2-3; no definite D call. The CDR3 is made up of 17 amino acids. Per the germline V gene, CDR1 is LNHNV and CDR2 is YYDKDF (reference sequence). V shed 1 base and J shed 0 bases, with 14 bases lying between them. The CDR3 loop is CATSRASISTSTDTQYF. Written as DNA, the CDR3 is TGTGCCACCAGCAGAGCATCGATTTCGACTAGCACAGATACGCAGTATTTT.

In this sample, this clonotype turned up many times. This chain joins TRBV12-3 or TRBV12-4 and TRBJ1-2, with D uncertain. The V end was cut by 1 base, the J end by 8 bases, with 11 bases between. This CDR3 region has 13 residues. The CDR3, as DNA: TGTGCCAGCAGTTTAGGTGCGGCGATAGGCTACACCTTC. Residues: CASSLGAAIGYTF.

The table lists this clonotype with a few counts. Germline is not matched at one junction end, which may reflect a read error. The chain joins TRBV4-2 to TRBJ2-1; D is possibly TRBD1 (5 bases). Germline loops: CDR1 LGHNA, CDR2 YNFKEQ. The length of the CDR3 is 15 residues. The CDR3 DNA reads as TGTGCCAGCTGCCAAGATCAGGGAAGTTTTGGTGAGCAGTTCTTC. It specifies CASCQDQGSFGEQFF.

The J gene is TRBJ1-4, the V gene TRBV4-2, with D unresolved. The CDR3 covers 15 residues. V dropped 0 bases and J dropped 5 bases, with 10 bases sitting between them. Germline V gene sequence: CDR1 LGHNA, CDR2 YNFKEQ. CDR3 sequence reads: CASSQEVGRNEKLFF. The CDR3 DNA follows: TGTGCCAGCAGCCAAGAGGTTGGGCGAAATGAAAAACTGTTTTTT.

The sample holds many counts of this clonotype. The chain is built from TRBV5-1 and TRBJ1-1; 10 bases match TRBD1. CDR3 length: 15 residues. Germline trimming cut 0 bases from V and 5 bases from J; bases unmatched to any gene: 4. Germline V CDR1 and CDR2: SGHRS, YFSETQ. CDR3: CASSLDGQGGTEAFF. CDR3 coding DNA: TGCGCCAGCAGCTTGGACGGACAGGGGGGGACTGAAGCTTTCTTT.

The chain has TRBV6-2 or TRBV6-3 and TRBJ2-7; D uncertain. The V end lost 8 bases, the J end lost 2 bases, and 13 bases lay between the germline ends. The CDR3 is 13 residues long. The germline CDR1 and CDR2 sequences are MNHEY and SVGEGT. CDR3 bases: TGTGCCAGCTGCCGCGCTGCTACCTACGAGCAGTACGTC. Encoded protein: CASCRAATYEQYV.

This clonotype appeared many times. This chain connects TRBV7-9 to TRBJ1-2; D gene ambiguous. The V end was cut by 5 bases, the J end by 3 bases, with 13 bases between. The CDR3 loop spans 14 amino acids. Looked up from germline, CDR1 is SEHNR and CDR2 is FQNEAQ (reference sequence). CDR3 in amino acids: CASSHPGIDYGYTF. CDR3 DNA sequence: TGTGCCAGCAGCCATCCGGGGATCGACTATGGCTACACCTTC.

The chain uses TRBV12-3 or TRBV12-4 and TRBJ2-5, with unresolved D. This CDR3 has 11 residues. The V end was cut by 4 bases, the J end by 2 bases, with 2 bases between. CDR3 DNA: TGTGCCAGCAGTTATCAAGAGACCCAGTACTTC. This sequence encodes CASSYQETQYF.

The chain has TRBV19 and TRBJ2-7, with 9 bases that match TRBD1. The junction had 6 bases not matched to a gene; V was cut back by 8 bases and J by 1 base. Looked up from germline, CDR1 is LNHDA and CDR2 is SQIVND (reference sequence). This CDR3 has 14 residues. CDR3: CASQQGARSYEQYV. The CDR3 DNA is TGTGCCAGTCAACAGGGGGCTCGGTCCTACGAGCAGTACGTC.

This clonotype appeared a few times. The V gene is TRBV7-8, the J gene TRBJ2-6; D is undetermined. The germline V gene has CDR1 SGHVS and CDR2 FQNEAQ. V gave up 7 bases and J gave up 0 bases, with 7 bases separating them. This CDR3 has 14 amino acids. Here the CDR3 DNA reads TGTGCCAGCAACCAATACTCTGGGGCCAACGTCCTGACTTTC. This codes for CASNQYSGANVLTF.

This clonotype was observed many times. The chain uses TRBV29-1 and TRBJ2-7; D gene unclear. CDR1 SQVTM and CDR2 ANQGSEA come from the germline V gene. This CDR3 is built from 14 residues. The ends were cut back, 4 bases at V and 1 base at J, with 14 bases in the middle. This CDR3 reads CSVVRQVGSYEQYF. DNA of the CDR3: TGCAGCGTTGTAAGGCAGGTTGGGTCCTACGAGCAGTACTTC.

This clonotype appeared many times. This chain uses TRBV5-5 with TRBJ2-5; D unclear. This CDR3 is 14 amino acids long. The V end was cut by 2 bases, the J end by 5 bases, with 13 bases between. The germline gives CDR1 SGHKS, CDR2 YYEKEE (reference sequence). DNA for the CDR3: TGTGCCAGCAGCTTTGGGGTGGCGGTGGAGACCCAGTACTTC. Amino acids: CASSFGVAVETQYF.

This clonotype was counted between two and nine times. This sequence joins TRBV7-2 and TRBJ2-1, with D possibly TRBD2 on 6 matching bases. The CDR3 is 17 residues long. Germline-derived CDR1 and CDR2 are SGHTA and FQGNSA. The V gene lost 3 bases and the J gene lost 0 bases, with 15 bases spanning the gap. The CDR3 protein is CASSLTSGTSSYNEQFF. The CDR3 DNA reads as TGTGCCAGCAGCTTGACTAGTGGCACCTCCTCCTACAATGAGCAGTTCTTC.

This clonotype occurred many times. The rearrangement joins TRBV4-3 to TRBJ2-1; 10 bases align to TRBD2. V trimming: 0 bases; J trimming: 8 bases; junction bases outside the gene matches: 7. Germline assignment: CDR1 LGHNA and CDR2 YSLEER. The CDR3 spans 16 residues. Here the CDR3 DNA reads TGCGCCAGCAGCCAAGAGGATGAGCGGGGGGGCCATGAGCAGTTCTTC. It encodes CASSQEDERGGHEQFF.

This clonotype was observed at least ten times. The CDR3 region has the DNA TGTGCCAGCAGTGAGTACAATGAGCAGTTCTTC. Protein sequence: CASSEYNEQFF. The chain carries TRBV2 and TRBJ2-1; D unresolved. CDR1 is SNHLY and CDR2 is FYNNEI in the germline V gene. The CDR3 spans 11 residues. The ends were cut back, 3 bases at V and 4 bases at J, with 1 base in the middle.

This clonotype occurred a few times. The gene calls are TRBV19 and TRBJ2-3; D is unresolved. Germline V lookup: CDR1 LNHDA, CDR2 SQIVND (reference sequence). Trimming took 0 bases from V and 10 from J, leaving 8 bases between them. The CDR3 sequence is 12 residues long. CDR3 in DNA: TGTGCCAGTAGTATAGATCTGCATCCGCAGTATTTT. This gives the protein CASSIDLHPQYF.

This clonotype was detected ten times or more. V gene TRBV4-3 combines with J gene TRBJ1-4, with a possible D match to TRBD1 (5 bases). The CDR3 sequence is 18 residues long. Trimming shortened V by 0 bases and J by 5 bases, and 19 bases separated the two germline ends. CDR1 and CDR2 from the germline V gene are LGHNA and YSLEER. DNA for the CDR3: TGCGCCAGCAGCCAAGATGGCGGGGGACGCCACGGGAATGAAAAACTGTTTTTT. Translated, it gives CASSQDGGGRHGNEKLFF.

There are many counts of this clonotype. The chain links TRBV29-1 to TRBJ1-1, with TRBD1 as a possible D gene (5 bases). CDR1 is SQVTM and CDR2 is ANQGSEA in the germline V gene. V was cut by 4 bases and J by 4 bases, with 16 bases left in between. The CDR3 totals 14 residues. The chain's CDR3 is CSVVGLDGGTEAFF. The CDR3 nucleotides read TGCAGCGTTGTTGGGCTTGATGGGGGCACTGAAGCTTTCTTT.

The rearrangement joins TRBV14 to TRBJ1-4, with a weak D call TRBD1 (6 bases). The CDR3 covers 17 residues. Trimming shortened V by 4 bases and J by 6 bases, and 21 bases separated the two germline ends. Germline V gives CDR1 SGHDN, CDR2 FVKESK. The CDR3 loop is CASSPGTQGLVDEKLFF. CDR3 nucleotides: TGTGCCAGCAGCCCGGGGACCCAGGGGCTAGTGGATGAAAAACTGTTTTTT. Variable domain in full (rest from reference TRBV14 and TRBJ1-4): EAGVTQFPSHSVIEKGQTVTLRCDPISGHDNLYWYRRVMGKEIKFLLHFVKESKQDESGMPNNRFLAERTGGTYSTLKVQPAELEDSGVYFCASSPGTQGLVDEKLFFGSGTQLSVL.

This clonotype was counted ten times or more. V is TRBV6-2 or TRBV6-3 and J is TRBJ2-7; D possibly corresponds to TRBD2 (6 bases). The ends were cut back, 7 bases at V and 0 bases at J, with 13 bases in the middle. The CDR3 runs 14 residues. Germline assignment: CDR1 MNHEY and CDR2 SVGEGT. The CDR3 loop reads CASIGTSASYEQYF. In nucleotides, the CDR3 is TGTGCCAGCATAGGGACTTCCGCCTCCTACGAGCAGTACTTC.

This clonotype was picked up many times. The rearrangement joins TRBV5-1 to TRBJ1-5, with a tentative D call TRBD1 (6 bases). The CDR3 is made up of 13 amino acids. Germline loops: CDR1 SGHRS, CDR2 YFSETQ. Trimming took 0 bases from V and 5 from J, leaving 6 bases between them. The CDR3 bases are TGCGCCAGCAGCTTGGCAGGGGATCAGCCCCAGCATTTT. Residues: CASSLAGDQPQHF.

This clonotype came up many times. This chain connects TRBV27 to TRBJ1-6; the D gene is possibly TRBD1 (5 bases). Germline CDR1 is MNHEY and CDR2 is SMNVEV (reference sequence). Trimming removed 8 bases from V and 0 bases from J, with 14 bases in between. The CDR3 runs 16 residues. The CDR3, as DNA: TGTGCCAGCTCAGGCGGGGGACCCTCCTATAATTCACCCCTCCACTTT. Protein: CASSGGGPSYNSPLHF.

J is TRBJ2-3 and V is TRBV12-3 or TRBV12-4; perhaps TRBD1 as D (6 bases). The CDR3 totals 13 residues. Trimming left V 3 bases short and J 5 bases short, with 9 bases between. CDR3 residues: CASSLVRGDTQYF. For the CDR3, the DNA is TGTGCCAGCAGTTTGGTCAGGGGAGATACGCAGTATTTT.

The chain uses TRBV25-1 and TRBJ2-3, with D perhaps TRBD1 or TRBD2 (5 bases each). With 6 bases removed from V and 7 bases from J, the gap between germline ends came to 8 bases. CDR3 length: 11 amino acids. In germline, CDR1 is MGHDK, CDR2 SYGVNS. CDR3: CASSWGNTQYF. The CDR3 DNA is TGTGCCAGCAGCTGGGGGAATACGCAGTATTTT.

There are a few counts of this clonotype. The genes are TRBV10-3 and TRBJ2-1, with 11 nucleotides matching TRBD2. Unmatched junction bases numbered 4, after V lost 2 bases and J lost 10 bases. CDR1 is ENHRY and CDR2 is SYGVKD in the germline V gene. This CDR3 spans 14 amino acids. The CDR3: CAISELAGGAEQFF. The CDR3 coding sequence is TGTGCCATCAGTGAGCTAGCGGGGGGCGCGGAGCAGTTCTTC.

This clonotype was counted at least ten times. The V call is TRBV4-1, the J call TRBJ2-5, with D possibly matching TRBD2 (5 bases). The V end was cut by 0 bases, the J end by 5 bases, with 13 bases between. The CDR3 spans 15 residues. The germline V gene encodes CDR1 MGHRA and CDR2 YSYEKL. CDR3 nucleotide sequence: TGCGCCAGCAGCCAAGAAGAGGGTCTAGGGGAGACCCAGTACTTC. Residues: CASSQEEGLGETQYF.

This clonotype was seen at least ten times. V gene TRBV4-3 combines with J gene TRBJ2-3; 8 nucleotides match TRBD1. With 1 base clipped from V and 3 bases from J, the junction kept 6 bases outside the gene matches. The CDR3 has 16 amino acids. Germline CDR1 LGHNA, CDR2 YSLEER. Written as DNA, the CDR3 is TGCGCCAGCAGCCAAGGCAGGGGGCGCATAACAGATACGCAGTATTTT. Translation gives CASSQGRGRITDTQYF.

This clonotype has ten or more counts. V gene TRBV5-1 combines with J gene TRBJ1-2; D ambiguous. The CDR3 has 14 residues. Germline V gene lookup returns CDR1 SGHRS and CDR2 YFSETQ. V was trimmed by 7 bases and J by 0 bases, leaving 13 bases between them. The CDR3 DNA is TGCGCCAGCCGGGCTTTGGGGTCTAACTATGGCTACACCTTC. Translation: CASRALGSNYGYTF.

The rearrangement joins TRBV11-1 to TRBJ1-5, with a weak D call TRBD1 (5 bases). Trimming took off 2 bases at V and 4 bases at J, with 6 bases between the two ends. The CDR3 sequence is 13 residues long. In germline, CDR1 is SGHAT, CDR2 FQDESV (reference sequence). As DNA, the CDR3 is TGTGCCAGCAGCTTACGGGGGAATCAGCCCCAGCATTTT. Protein: CASSLRGNQPQHF.

This clonotype came up many times. The chain employs TRBV20-1 and TRBJ1-1, with 9 positions matching TRBD1. Germline V CDR1 and CDR2: DFQATT, SNEGSKA (reference sequence). There are 14 residues in the CDR3. The V and J ends lost 3 bases and 5 bases, in that order; junction bases with no gene match: 7. The CDR3 protein is CSASRDRVRTEAFF. The CDR3 DNA follows: TGCAGTGCTAGCCGGGACAGGGTTCGGACTGAAGCTTTCTTT.

This clonotype was counted ten times or more. This CDR3 reads CASSLENSPLHF. The CDR3 DNA reads TGTGCCAGCAGCTTAGAGAATTCACCCCTCCACTTT. The chain joins TRBV7-9 to TRBJ1-6, with unresolved D. The V end was cut by 1 base, the J end by 7 bases, with 2 bases between. From germline, CDR1 is SEHNR and CDR2 FQNEAQ (reference sequence). CDR3 length: 12 residues.